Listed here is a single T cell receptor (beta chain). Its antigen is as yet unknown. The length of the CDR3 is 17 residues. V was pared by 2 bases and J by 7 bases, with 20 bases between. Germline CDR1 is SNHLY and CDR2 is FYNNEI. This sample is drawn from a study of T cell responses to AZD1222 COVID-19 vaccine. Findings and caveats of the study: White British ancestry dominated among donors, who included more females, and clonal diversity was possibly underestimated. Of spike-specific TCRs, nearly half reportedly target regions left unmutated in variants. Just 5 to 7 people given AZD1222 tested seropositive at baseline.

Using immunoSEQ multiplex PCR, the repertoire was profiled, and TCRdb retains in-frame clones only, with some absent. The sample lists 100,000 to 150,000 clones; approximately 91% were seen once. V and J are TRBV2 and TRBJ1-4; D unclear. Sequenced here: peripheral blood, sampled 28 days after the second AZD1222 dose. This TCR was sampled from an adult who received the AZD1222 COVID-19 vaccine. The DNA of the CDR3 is TGTGCCAGCAGTGAATATTCAGTGGGGAGGGTTGGTGAAAAACTGTTTTTT. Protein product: CASSEYSVGRVGEKLFF.